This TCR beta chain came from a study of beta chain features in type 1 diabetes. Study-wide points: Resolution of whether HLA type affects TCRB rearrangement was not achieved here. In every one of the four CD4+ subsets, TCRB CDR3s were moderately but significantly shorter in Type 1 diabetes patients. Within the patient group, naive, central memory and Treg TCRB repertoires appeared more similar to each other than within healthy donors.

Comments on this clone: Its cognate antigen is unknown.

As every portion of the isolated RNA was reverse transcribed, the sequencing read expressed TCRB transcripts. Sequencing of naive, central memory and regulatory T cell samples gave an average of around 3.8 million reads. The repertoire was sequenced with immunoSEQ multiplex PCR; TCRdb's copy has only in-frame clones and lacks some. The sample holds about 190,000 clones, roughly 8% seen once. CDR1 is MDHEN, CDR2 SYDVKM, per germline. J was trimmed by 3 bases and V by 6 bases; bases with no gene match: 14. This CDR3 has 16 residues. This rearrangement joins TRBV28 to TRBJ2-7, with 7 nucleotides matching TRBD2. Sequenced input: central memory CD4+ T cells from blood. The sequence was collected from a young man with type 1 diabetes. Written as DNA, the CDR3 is TGTGCCAGCAGCTCCCCAGCTGAGCGGGGACTCTACGAGCAGTACTTC. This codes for CASSSPAERGLYEQYF.